This T cell receptor (beta chain) is drawn from a study of T cell responses to AZD1222 COVID-19 vaccine. General study findings and limits: Two AZD1222 administrations were followed by greater Spike-specific TCR breadth and depth. Clonal diversity may have been underestimated, and the donors were mostly white British, with more females than males.

The V gene's germline CDR1 is SGHDN and CDR2 FVKESK. The CDR3 covers 13 residues. Trimming stripped 2 bases from V and 2 bases from J, with 6 bases between. The data were produced by immunoSEQ multiplex PCR, yet TCRdb's version contains in-frame clones alone and is incomplete. The profile covers under 200,000 clones, with 87% appearing a single time and 2.5% to 3% taken by the ten largest. With respect to this clone: Its antigen is still unknown.

The chain links TRBV14 to TRBJ2-5; D gene unclear. This sequence was found in an adult in good health. This sample comprised peripheral blood, obtained on day 0 of MenACWY control vaccination. CDR3 DNA sequence: TGTGCCAGCAGCCAAAACACTCAAGAGACCCAGTACTTC. This sequence encodes CASSQNTQETQYF.